The 6 T cell receptor beta chains presented below share a single source sample, sequenced in a study of long-term antiretroviral therapy in people with HIV. Investigators performed immunoSEQ version v3.0 at survey level. Using immunoSEQ multiplex PCR, the repertoire was profiled, and TCRdb retains in-frame clones only, with some absent. The sample has tens of thousands of clones; around 84% are singletons. Sequencing was performed on unsorted PBMCs, taken approximately 2.7 years before starting antiretroviral therapy. The receptors here all came from a woman aged 30 to 39 with HIV.

The chain carries TRBV6-1 and TRBJ2-2; unclear D gene. This CDR3 is 15 amino acids long. Per germline, CDR1 MNHNS and CDR2 SASEGT. The ends were cut back, 1 base at V and 11 bases at J, with 17 bases in the middle. The CDR3 loop reads CASSEGVTPSRELFF. In nucleotides, the CDR3 is TGTGCCAGCAGTGAAGGGGTGACACCTTCCCGAGAGCTGTTTTTT.

The CDR3, as DNA: TGTGCCAGTAGTATAATAAGGCTCTCGTCCTACAATGAGCAGTTCTTC. It specifies CASSIIRLSSYNEQFF. V and J are TRBV19 and TRBJ2-1; D is ambiguous. V gave up 2 bases and J gave up 1 base, with 12 bases separating them. The CDR3 is made up of 16 amino acids. The germline gives CDR1 LNHDA, CDR2 SQIVND (reference sequence).

The chain carries TRBV7-8 and TRBJ1-4, with a weak D call TRBD1 (5 bases). Germline V gives CDR1 SGHVS, CDR2 FQNEAQ. V shed 5 bases and J shed 4 bases, with 11 bases lying between them. This CDR3 spans 14 amino acids. The chain's CDR3 is CASSQLGGNEKLFF. The CDR3 coding sequence is TGTGCCAGCAGCCAGCTCGGGGGTAATGAAAAACTGTTTTTT.

CDR3 DNA sequence: TGTGCCAGCAGCGGAACGGACCTCGAGCAGTTCTTC. It is translated as CASSGTDLEQFF. The chain is built from TRBV9 and TRBJ2-1; no definite D call. V lost 3 bases to trimming and J lost 10 bases, with 11 bases between them. Germline V gives CDR1 SGDLS, CDR2 YYNGEE. The CDR3 length is 12 residues.

The chain recombines TRBV15 with TRBJ1-2; D is undetermined. Trimming shortened V by 2 bases and J by 1 base, and 8 bases separated the two germline ends. The germline CDR1 and CDR2 sequences are LNHNV and YYDKDF (reference sequence). The CDR3 is 14 residues long. The CDR3 spells CATSRQAFNYGYTF. In DNA, the CDR3 is TGTGCCACCAGCAGACAGGCTTTTAACTATGGCTACACCTTC.

The J gene is TRBJ1-5, the V gene TRBV19; TRBD1 aligns across 11 bases. The germline V gene encodes CDR1 LNHDA and CDR2 SQIVND (reference sequence). V shed 10 bases and J 8 bases; nucleotides not matched to a gene: 10. This CDR3 has 14 residues. This CDR3 reads CATLDRGLKKPQHF. As DNA, the CDR3 is TGTGCCACCTTGGACAGGGGGCTTAAGAAGCCCCAGCATTTT.